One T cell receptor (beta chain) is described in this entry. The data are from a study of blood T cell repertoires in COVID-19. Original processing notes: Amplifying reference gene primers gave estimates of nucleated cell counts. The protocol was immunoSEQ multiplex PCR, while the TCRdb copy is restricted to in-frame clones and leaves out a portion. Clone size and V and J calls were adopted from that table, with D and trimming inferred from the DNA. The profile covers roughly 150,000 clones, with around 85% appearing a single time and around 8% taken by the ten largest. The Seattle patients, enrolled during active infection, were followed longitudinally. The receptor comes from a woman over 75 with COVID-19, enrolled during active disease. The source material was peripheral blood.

For the CDR3, the DNA is TGTGCCAGCAGCGGGCAGGGGTTGTTCGACACTGAAGCTTTCTTT. It yields the protein CASSGQGLFDTEAFF. The chain joins TRBV9 to TRBJ1-1; D may be TRBD1 (6 bases). Trimming shortened V by 3 bases and J by 3 bases, and 15 bases separated the two germline ends. The CDR3 is 15 amino acids. CDR1 is SGDLS and CDR2 is YYNGEE in the germline V gene.